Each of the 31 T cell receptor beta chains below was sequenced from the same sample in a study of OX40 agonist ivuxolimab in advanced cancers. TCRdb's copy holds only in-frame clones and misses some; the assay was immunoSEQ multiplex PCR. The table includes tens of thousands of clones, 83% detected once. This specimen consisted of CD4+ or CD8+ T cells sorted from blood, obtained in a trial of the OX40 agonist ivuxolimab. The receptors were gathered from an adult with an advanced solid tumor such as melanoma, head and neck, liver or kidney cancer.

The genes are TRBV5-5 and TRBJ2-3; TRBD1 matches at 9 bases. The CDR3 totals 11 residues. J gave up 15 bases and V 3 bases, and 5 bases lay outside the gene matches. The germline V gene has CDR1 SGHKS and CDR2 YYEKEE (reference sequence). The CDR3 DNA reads TGTGCCAGCAGCTCCGGGACAGGGCATTATTTT. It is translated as CASSSGTGHYF.

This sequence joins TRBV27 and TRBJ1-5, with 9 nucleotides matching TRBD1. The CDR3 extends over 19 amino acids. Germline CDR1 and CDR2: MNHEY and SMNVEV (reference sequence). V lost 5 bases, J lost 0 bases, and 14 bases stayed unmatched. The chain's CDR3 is CASSQRDREAPYSNQPQHF. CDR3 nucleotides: TGTGCCAGCAGTCAGAGGGACAGGGAGGCGCCATATAGCAATCAGCCCCAGCATTTT.

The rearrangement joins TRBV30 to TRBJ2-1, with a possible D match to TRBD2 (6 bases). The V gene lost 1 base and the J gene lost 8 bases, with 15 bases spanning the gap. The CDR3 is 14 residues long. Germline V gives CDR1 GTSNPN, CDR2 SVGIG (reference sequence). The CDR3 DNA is TGTGCCTGGAGTGCGGGGACCGGAGGGGATGAGCAGTTCTTC. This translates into CAWSAGTGGDEQFF.

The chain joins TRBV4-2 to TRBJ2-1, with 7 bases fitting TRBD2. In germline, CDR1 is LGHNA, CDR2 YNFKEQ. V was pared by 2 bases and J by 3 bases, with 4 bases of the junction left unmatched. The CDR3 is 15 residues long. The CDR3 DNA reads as TGTGCCAGCAGCCAATCCGGGACTAACTACAATGAGCAGTTCTTC. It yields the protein CASSQSGTNYNEQFF.

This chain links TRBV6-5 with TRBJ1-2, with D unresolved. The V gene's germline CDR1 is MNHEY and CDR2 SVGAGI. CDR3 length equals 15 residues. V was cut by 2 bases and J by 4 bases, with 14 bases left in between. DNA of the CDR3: TGTGCCAGCAGTTACGCGGTCCTGGCAGGCTATGGCTACACCTTC. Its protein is CASSYAVLAGYGYTF.

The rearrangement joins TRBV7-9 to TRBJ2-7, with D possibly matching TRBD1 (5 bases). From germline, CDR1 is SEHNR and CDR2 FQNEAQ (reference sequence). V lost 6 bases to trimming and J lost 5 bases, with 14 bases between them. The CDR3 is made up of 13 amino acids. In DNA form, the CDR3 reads TGTGCCAGCAGTCCCCAGGGTCGGGACGAGCAGTACTTC. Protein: CASSPQGRDEQYF. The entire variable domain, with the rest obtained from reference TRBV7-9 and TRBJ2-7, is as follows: DTGVSQNPRHKITKRGQNVTFRCDPISEHNRLYWYRQTLGQGPEFLTYFQNEAQLEKSRLLSDRFSAERPKGSFSTLEIQRTEQGDSAMYLCASSPQGRDEQYFGPGTRLTVT.

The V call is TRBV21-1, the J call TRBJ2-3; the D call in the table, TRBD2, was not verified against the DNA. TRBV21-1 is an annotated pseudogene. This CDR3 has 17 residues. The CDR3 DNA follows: TGTGCCAGCAGCCCATCTAGCGGGGCCCTTTGCACAGATACGCAGTATTTT. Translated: CASSPSSGALCTDTQYF.

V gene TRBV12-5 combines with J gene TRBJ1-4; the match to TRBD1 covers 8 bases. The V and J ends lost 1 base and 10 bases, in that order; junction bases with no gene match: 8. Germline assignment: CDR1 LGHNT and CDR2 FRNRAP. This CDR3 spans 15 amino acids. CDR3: CASGLAGTGGRKLFF. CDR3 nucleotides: TGTGCTAGTGGTTTGGCAGGGACAGGAGGCCGAAAACTGTTTTTT.

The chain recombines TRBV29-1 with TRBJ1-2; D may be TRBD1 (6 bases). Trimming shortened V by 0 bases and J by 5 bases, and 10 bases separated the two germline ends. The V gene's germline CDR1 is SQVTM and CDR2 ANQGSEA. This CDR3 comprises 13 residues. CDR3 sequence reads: CSVEEGGRYGYTF. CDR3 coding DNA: TGCAGCGTTGAAGAAGGGGGAAGGTATGGCTACACCTTC.

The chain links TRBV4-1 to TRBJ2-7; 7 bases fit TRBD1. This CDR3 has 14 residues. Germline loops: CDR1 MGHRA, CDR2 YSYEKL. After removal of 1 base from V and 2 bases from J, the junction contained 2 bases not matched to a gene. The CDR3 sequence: CASSQVGTAYEQYF. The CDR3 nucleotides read TGCGCCAGCAGCCAAGTAGGGACAGCCTACGAGCAGTACTTC.

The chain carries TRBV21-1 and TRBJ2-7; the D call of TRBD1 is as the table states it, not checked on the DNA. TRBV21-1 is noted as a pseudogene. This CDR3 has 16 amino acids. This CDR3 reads CASSKGTGGDVYEQYF. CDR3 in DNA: TGTGCCAGCAGCAAAGGGACAGGGGGCGATGTTTACGAGCAGTACTTC.

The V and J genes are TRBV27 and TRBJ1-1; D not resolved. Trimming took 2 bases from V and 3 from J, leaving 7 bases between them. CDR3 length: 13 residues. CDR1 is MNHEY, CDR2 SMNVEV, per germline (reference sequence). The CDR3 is CASSLGQHTEAFF. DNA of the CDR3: TGTGCCAGCAGTTTAGGGCAGCACACTGAAGCTTTCTTT.

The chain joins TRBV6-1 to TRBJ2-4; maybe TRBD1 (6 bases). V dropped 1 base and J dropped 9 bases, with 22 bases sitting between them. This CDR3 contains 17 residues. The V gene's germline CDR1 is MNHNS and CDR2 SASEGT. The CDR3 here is CASSEGPTGTTRTIQYF. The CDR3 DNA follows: TGTGCCAGCAGTGAAGGCCCCACCGGGACAACACGGACCATTCAGTACTTC.

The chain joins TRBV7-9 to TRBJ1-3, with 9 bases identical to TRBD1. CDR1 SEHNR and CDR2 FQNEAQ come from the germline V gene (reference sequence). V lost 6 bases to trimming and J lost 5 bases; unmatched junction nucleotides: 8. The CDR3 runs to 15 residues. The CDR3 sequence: CASRKTGGSRNTIYF. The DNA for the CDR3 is TGTGCCAGCAGAAAGACAGGGGGGTCTCGAAACACCATATATTTT. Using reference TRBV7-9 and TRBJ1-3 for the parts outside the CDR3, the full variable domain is DTGVSQNPRHKITKRGQNVTFRCDPISEHNRLYWYRQTLGQGPEFLTYFQNEAQLEKSRLLSDRFSAERPKGSFSTLEIQRTEQGDSAMYLCASRKTGGSRNTIYFGEGSWLTVV.

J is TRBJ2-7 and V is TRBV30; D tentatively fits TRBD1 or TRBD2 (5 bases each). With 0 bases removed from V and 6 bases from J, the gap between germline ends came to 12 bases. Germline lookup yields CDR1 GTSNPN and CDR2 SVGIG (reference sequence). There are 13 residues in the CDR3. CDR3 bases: TGTGCCTGGAGTGTACTGGGGGTCGGCGAGCAGTACTTC. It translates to CAWSVLGVGEQYF.

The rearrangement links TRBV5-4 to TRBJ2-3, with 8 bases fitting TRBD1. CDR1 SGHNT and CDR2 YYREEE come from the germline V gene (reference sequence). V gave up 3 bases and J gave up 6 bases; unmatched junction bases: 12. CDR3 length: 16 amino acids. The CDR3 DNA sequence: TGTGCCAGCAGCTCGAGCTTCAGGGGGCCATCGGATACGCAGTATTTT. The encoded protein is CASSSSFRGPSDTQYF.

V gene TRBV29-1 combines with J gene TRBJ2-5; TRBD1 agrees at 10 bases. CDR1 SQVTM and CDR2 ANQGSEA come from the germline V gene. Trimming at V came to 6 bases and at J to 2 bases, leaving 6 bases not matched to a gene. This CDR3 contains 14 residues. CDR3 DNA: TGCAGCGTACTAGGGGGACAGGGGCAAGAGACCCAGTACTTC. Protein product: CSVLGGQGQETQYF.

The chain's CDR3 is CASSFGGDTEAFF. CDR3 sequence (DNA): TGTGCCAGCAGTTTTGGGGGGGACACTGAAGCTTTCTTT. J is TRBJ1-1 and V is TRBV27; a weak D match, TRBD1 (5 bases). Trimming shortened V by 3 bases and J by 3 bases, and 8 bases separated the two germline ends. CDR3 length: 13 residues. Germline CDR1 reads MNHEY; CDR2 reads SMNVEV (reference sequence).

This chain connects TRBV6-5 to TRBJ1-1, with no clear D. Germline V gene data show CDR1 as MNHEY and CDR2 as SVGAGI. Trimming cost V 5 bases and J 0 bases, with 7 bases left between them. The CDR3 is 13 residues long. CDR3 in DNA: TGTGCCAGCAGTCTGTTGATGAACACTGAAGCTTTCTTT. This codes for CASSLLMNTEAFF.

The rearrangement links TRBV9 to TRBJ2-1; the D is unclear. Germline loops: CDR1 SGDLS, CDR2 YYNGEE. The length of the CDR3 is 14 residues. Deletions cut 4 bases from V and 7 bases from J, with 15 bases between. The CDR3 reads CASSWAPGSNEQFF. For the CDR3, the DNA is TGTGCCAGCAGCTGGGCACCCGGCTCAAATGAGCAGTTCTTC.

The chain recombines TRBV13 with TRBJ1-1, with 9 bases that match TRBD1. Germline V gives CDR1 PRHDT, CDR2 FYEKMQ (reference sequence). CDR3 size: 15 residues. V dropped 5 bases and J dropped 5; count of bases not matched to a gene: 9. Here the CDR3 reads CASSTRQGGETEAFF. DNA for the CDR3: TGTGCCAGCAGCACCCGACAGGGGGGTGAGACTGAAGCTTTCTTT.

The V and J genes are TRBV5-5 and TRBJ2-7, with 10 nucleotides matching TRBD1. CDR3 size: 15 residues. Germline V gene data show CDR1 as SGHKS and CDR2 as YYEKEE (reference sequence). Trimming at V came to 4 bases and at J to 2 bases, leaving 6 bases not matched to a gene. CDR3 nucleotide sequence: TGTGCCAGCAGCCCCAGGACAGGGGGGGCCTACGAGCAGTACTTC. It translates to CASSPRTGGAYEQYF.

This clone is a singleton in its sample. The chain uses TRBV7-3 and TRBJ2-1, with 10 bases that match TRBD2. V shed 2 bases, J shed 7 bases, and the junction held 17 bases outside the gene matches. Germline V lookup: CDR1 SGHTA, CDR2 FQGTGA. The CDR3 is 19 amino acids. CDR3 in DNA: TGTGCCAGCAGCTTACTACCACGGGGCCTAGCGGGAGTAAGGAATGAGCAGTTCTTC. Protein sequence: CASSLLPRGLAGVRNEQFF.

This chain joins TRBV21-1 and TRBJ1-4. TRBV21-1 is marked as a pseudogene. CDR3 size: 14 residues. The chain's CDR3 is CASTKGGVNEKLFF. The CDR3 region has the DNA TGTGCCAGCACCAAGGGAGGGGTTAATGAAAAACTGTTTTTT.

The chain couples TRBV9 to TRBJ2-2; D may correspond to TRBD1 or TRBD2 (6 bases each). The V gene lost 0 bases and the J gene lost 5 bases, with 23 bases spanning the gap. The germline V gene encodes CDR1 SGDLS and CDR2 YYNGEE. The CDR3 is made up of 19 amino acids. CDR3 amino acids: CASSVAKGGAGVTTGELFF. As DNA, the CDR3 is TGTGCCAGCAGCGTAGCAAAGGGGGGCGCTGGGGTTACGACCGGGGAGCTGTTTTTT.

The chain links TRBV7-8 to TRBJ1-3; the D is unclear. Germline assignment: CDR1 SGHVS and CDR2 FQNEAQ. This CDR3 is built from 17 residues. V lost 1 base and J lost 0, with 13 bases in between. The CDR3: CASSLGAKGFSGNTIYF. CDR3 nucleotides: TGTGCCAGCAGCTTAGGGGCTAAGGGTTTCTCTGGAAACACCATATATTTT.

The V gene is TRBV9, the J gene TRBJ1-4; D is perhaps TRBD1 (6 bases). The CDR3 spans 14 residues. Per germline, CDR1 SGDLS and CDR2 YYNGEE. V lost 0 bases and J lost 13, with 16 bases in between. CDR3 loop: CASSVADRTKRLFF. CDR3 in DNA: TGTGCCAGCAGCGTAGCTGACAGGACGAAACGACTGTTTTTT.

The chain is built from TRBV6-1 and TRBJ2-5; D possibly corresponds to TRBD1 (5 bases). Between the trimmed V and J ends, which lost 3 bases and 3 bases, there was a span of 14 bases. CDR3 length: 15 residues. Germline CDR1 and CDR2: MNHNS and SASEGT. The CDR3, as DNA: TGTGCCAGCAGTGAGTTAACAGGTGGGGAAGAGACCCAGTACTTC. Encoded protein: CASSELTGGEETQYF.

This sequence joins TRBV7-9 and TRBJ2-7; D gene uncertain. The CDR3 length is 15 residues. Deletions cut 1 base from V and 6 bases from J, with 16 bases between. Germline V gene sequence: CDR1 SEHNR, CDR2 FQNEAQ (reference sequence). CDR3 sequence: CASSLGTTGTVEQYF. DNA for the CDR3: TGTGCCAGCAGCTTAGGAACTACCGGCACCGTCGAGCAGTACTTC.

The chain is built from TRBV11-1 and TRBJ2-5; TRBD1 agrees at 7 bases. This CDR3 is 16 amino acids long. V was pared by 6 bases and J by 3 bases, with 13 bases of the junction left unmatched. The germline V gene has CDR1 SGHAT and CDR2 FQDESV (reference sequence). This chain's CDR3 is CASSPMGQGDKETQYF. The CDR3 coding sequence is TGTGCCAGCAGTCCCATGGGTCAGGGGGATAAAGAGACCCAGTACTTC.

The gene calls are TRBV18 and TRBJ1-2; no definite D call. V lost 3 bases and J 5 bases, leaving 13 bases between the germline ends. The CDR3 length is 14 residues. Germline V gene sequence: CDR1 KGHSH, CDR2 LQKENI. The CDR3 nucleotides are TGTGCCAGCTCACCGGCGGTCCAGACATATGGCTACACCTTC. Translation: CASSPAVQTYGYTF. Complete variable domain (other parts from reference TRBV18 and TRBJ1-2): NAGVMQNPRHLVRRRGQEARLRCSPMKGHSHVYWYRQLPEEGLKFMVYLQKENIIDESGMPKERFSAEFPKEGPSILRIQQVVRGDSAAYFCASSPAVQTYGYTFGSGTRLTVV.